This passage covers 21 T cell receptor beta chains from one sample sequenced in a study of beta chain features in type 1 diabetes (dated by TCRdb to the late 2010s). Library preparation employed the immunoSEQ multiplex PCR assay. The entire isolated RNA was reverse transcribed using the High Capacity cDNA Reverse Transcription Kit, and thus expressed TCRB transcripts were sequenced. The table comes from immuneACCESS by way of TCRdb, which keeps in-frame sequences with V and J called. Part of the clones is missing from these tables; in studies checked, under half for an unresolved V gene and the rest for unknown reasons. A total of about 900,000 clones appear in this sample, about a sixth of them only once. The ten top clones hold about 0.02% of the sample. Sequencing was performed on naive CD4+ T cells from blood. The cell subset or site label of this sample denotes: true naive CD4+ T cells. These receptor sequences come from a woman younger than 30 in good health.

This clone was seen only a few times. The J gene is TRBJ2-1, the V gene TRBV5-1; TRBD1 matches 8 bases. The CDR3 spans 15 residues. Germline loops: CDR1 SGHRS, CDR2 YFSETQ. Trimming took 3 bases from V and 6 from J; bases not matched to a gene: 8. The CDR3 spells CASSSRTGFGNEQFF. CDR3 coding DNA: TGCGCCAGCAGCTCACGGACAGGGTTCGGCAATGAGCAGTTCTTC. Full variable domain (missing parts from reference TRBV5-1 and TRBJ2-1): KAGVTQTPRYLIKTRGQQVTLSCSPISGHRSVSWYQQTPGQGLQFLFEYFSETQRNKGNFPGRFSGRQFSNSRSEMNVSTLELGDSALYLCASSSRTGFGNEQFFGPGTRLTVL.

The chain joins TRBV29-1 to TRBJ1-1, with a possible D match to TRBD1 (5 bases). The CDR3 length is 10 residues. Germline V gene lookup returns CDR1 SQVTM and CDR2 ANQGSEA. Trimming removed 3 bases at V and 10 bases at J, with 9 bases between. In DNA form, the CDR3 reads TGCAGCGTTGATGGCCAGGGAGCTTTCTTT. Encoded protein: CSVDGQGAFF.

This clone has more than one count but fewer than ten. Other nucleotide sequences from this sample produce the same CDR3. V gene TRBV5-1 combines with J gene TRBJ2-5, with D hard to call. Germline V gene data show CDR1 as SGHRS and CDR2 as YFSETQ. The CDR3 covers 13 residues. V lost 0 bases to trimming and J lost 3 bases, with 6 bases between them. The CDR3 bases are TGCGCCAGCAGCTTGGGGCCCGAAGAGACCCAGTACTTC. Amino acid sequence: CASSLGPEETQYF.

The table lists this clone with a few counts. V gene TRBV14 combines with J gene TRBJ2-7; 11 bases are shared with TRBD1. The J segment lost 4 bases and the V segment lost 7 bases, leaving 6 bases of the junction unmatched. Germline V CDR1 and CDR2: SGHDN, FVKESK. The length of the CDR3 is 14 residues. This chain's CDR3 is CASIPGQGGYEQYF. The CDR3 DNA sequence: TGTGCCAGCATTCCGGGACAGGGGGGATACGAGCAGTACTTC.

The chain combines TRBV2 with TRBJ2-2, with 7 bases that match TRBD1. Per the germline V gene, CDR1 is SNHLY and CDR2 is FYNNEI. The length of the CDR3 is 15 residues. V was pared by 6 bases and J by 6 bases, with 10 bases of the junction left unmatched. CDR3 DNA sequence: TGTGCCAGCAGGGAGACAGGGAGCGGTGCCGGGGAGCTGTTTTTT. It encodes CASRETGSGAGELFF.

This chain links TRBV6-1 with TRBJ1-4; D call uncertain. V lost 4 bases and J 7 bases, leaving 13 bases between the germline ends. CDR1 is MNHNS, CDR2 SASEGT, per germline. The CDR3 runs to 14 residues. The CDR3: CASSGVIGSEKLFF. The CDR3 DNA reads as TGTGCCAGCAGTGGGGTGATTGGGTCTGAAAAACTGTTTTTT.

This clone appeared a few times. CDR3 in DNA: TGTGCCAGCAGCTCCCTCCAGGGGGGCTACTCGTATGGCTACACCTTC. This sequence encodes CASSSLQGGYSYGYTF. V is TRBV7-2 and J is TRBJ1-2; 7 bases align to TRBD1. This CDR3 spans 16 amino acids. The germline V gene encodes CDR1 SGHTA and CDR2 FQGNSA. The V and J ends lost 4 bases and 5 bases, in that order; junction bases with no gene match: 13. The complete variable domain, with remaining parts taken from reference TRBV7-2 and TRBJ1-2, reads GAGVSQSPSNKVTEKGKDVELRCDPISGHTALYWYRQSLGQGLEFLIYFQGNSAPDKSGLPSDRFSAERTGGSVSTLTIQRTQQEDSAVYLCASSSLQGGYSYGYTFGSGTRLTVV.

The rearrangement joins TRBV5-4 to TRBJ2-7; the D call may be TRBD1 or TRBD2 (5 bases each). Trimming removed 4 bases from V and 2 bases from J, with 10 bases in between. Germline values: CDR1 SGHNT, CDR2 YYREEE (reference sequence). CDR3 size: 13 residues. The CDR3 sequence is CASSTQGPYEQYF. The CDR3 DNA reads TGTGCCAGCAGCACGCAGGGACCCTACGAGCAGTACTTC. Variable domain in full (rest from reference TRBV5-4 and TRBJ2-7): ETGVTQSPTHLIKTRGQQVTLRCSSQSGHNTVSWYQQALGQGPQFIFQYYREEENGRGNFPPRFSGLQFPNYSSELNVNALELDDSALYLCASSTQGPYEQYFGPGTRLTVT.

Here the CDR3 DNA reads TGCAGCGTTATACAGAATGAGCAGTTCTTC. Translation gives CSVIQNEQFF. The rearrangement uses TRBV29-1 and TRBJ2-1; D not certain. With 5 bases removed from V and 7 bases from J, the gap between germline ends came to 6 bases. Germline lookup yields CDR1 SQVTM and CDR2 ANQGSEA. The CDR3 spans 10 residues.

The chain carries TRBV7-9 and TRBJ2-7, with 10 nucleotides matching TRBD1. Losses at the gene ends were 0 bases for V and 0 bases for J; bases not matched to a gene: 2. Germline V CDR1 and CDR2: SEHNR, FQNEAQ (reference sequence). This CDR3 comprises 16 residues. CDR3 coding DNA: TGTGCCAGCAGCTTAGCGCGGACAGGGGGCTCCTACGAGCAGTACTTC. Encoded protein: CASSLARTGGSYEQYF.

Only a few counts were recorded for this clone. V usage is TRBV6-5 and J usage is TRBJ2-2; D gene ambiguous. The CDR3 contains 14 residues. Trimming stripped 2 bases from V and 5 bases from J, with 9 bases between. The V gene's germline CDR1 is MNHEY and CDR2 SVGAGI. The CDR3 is CASSYIGRTGELFF. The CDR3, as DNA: TGTGCCAGCAGTTACATCGGGCGGACCGGGGAGCTGTTTTTT.

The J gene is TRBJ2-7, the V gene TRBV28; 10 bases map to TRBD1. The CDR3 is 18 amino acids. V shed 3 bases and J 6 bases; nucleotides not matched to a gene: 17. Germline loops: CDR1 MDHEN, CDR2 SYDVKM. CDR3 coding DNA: TGTGCCAGCAGTTTCTCCGCCGCGACAGGGGGCGTCACGGGCGAGCAGTACTTC. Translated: CASSFSAATGGVTGEQYF.

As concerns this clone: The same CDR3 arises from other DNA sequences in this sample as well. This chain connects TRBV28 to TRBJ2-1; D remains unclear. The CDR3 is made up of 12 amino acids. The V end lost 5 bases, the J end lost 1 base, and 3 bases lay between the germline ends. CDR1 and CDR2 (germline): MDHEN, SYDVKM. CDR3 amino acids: CASSLSYNEQFF. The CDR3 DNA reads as TGTGCCAGCAGTCTTTCCTACAATGAGCAGTTCTTC.

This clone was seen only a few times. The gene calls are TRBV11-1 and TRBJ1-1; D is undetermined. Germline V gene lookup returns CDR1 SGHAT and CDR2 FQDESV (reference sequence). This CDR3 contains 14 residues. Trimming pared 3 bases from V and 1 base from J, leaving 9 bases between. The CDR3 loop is CASSFGFQNTEAFF. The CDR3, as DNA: TGTGCCAGCAGCTTCGGCTTCCAGAACACTGAAGCTTTCTTT.

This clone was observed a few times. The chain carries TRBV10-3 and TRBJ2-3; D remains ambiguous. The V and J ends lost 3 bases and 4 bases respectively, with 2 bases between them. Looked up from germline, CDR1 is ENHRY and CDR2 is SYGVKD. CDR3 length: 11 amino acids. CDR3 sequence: CAISDADTQYF. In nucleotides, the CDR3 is TGTGCCATCAGTGACGCAGATACGCAGTATTTT.

CDR3 in amino acids: CASSESPPTGEQYF. The CDR3 region has the DNA TGTGCCAGCAGTGAGTCCCCTCCAACTGGGGAGCAGTACTTC. The chain is built from TRBV2 and TRBJ2-7; D gene ambiguous. V shed 3 bases and J shed 7 bases, with 16 bases lying between them. The CDR3 totals 14 residues. CDR1 and CDR2 (germline): SNHLY, FYNNEI.

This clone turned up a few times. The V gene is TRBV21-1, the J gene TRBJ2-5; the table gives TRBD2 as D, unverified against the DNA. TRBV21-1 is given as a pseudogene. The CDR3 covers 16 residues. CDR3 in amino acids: CASSKAPTSRQETQYF. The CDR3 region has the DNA TGTGCCAGCAGCAAAGCGCCGACTAGTAGACAAGAGACCCAGTACTTC.

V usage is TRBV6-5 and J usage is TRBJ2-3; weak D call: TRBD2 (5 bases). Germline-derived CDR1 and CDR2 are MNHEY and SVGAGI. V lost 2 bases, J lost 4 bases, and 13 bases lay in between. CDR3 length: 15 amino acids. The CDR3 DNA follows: TGTGCCAGCAGTTACGTGGGAGTATTGTCAGATACGCAGTATTTT. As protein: CASSYVGVLSDTQYF.

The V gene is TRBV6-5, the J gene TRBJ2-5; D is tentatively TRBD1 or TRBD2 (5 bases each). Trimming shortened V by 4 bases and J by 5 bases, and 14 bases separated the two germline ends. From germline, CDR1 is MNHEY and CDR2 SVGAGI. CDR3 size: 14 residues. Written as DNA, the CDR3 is TGTGCCAGCAGTTTCTCCGGGACCCCGGAGACCCAGTACTTC. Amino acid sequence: CASSFSGTPETQYF.

The CDR3 DNA reads TGTGCCAGCAGCATCATTCGGGGTTCCGGGAATCAGCCCCAGCATTTT. Translating gives CASSIIRGSGNQPQHF. The chain recombines TRBV28 with TRBJ1-5; D uncertain. Germline lookup yields CDR1 MDHEN and CDR2 SYDVKM. Deletions cut 6 bases from V and 4 bases from J, with 19 bases between. This CDR3 contains 16 residues.

CDR3 DNA sequence: TGCAGCGTTAGGCGCAGGGGGGCCGGGGAGCTGTTTTTT. This gives the protein CSVRRRGAGELFF. The rearrangement joins TRBV29-1 to TRBJ2-2; a possible D gene is TRBD1 (7 bases). From germline, CDR1 is SQVTM and CDR2 ANQGSEA. CDR3 size: 13 residues. V shed 5 bases and J shed 6 bases, with 13 bases lying between them.